This TCR beta chain comes out of a study of blood T cell repertoires in COVID-19. The overall study: T cells, B-cell-depleted T cells, or PBMCs supplied cDNA or gDNA.

The method was immunoSEQ multiplex PCR; TCRdb's version includes in-frame clones alone and lacks a portion of them. Found here are some 78,000 clones, around 83% of them singletons; the top ten hold around 3.3%. The sequence came from a man in his fifties with acute or convalescent COVID-19. What was sequenced was peripheral blood.

CDR3 amino acids: CASSSQGNGETQYF. The CDR3 DNA reads TGTGCCAGCAGCTCGCAGGGGAATGGGGAGACCCAGTACTTC. The chain has TRBV21-1 and TRBJ2-5; the listed D gene, TRBD1, was not tested against the DNA. TRBV21-1 is recorded as a pseudogene. CDR3 size: 14 residues.